The 7 T cell receptor beta chains reported below all come from one sample, sequenced in a study of identical twins (dated by TCRdb to about 2016). The receptor library was made with 5' RACE. TCRdb shows the sequencer as Illumina HiSeq 2000. TCRdb trimmed the raw reads at Q25, called clones with MiXCR and kept productive beta chains. Rows are combined by CDR3 protein, so each entry shows the most common genes and DNA. The sample table records approximately 280,000 distinct CDR3 sequences; about 8.9% of these occur just once. The top ten hold roughly 2% of the sample. This sample was shared with a second study, whose subject was yellow fever vaccine responses in identical twins.

The sample comprised memory (CD45RO+) T cells sorted from blood. Interpreted using the paper, the cell subset or site label stands for: CD45RO+ enriched T cells. These receptors were taken from a woman between 18 and 29 years old in good health.

This clonotype has at least ten counts. The V call is TRBV7-6, the J call TRBJ2-5; D is undetermined. The V gene lost 1 base and the J gene lost 4 bases, with 13 bases spanning the gap. CDR3 size: 15 residues. Germline loops: CDR1 SGHVS, CDR2 FNYEAQ. CDR3 sequence reads: CASSLGFFGTETQYF. CDR3 coding DNA: TGTGCCAGCAGCTTAGGGTTTTTTGGTACAGAGACCCAGTACTTC.

This chain joins TRBV7-9 and TRBJ2-4; D unclear. The germline gives CDR1 SEHNR, CDR2 FQNEAQ (reference sequence). The CDR3 covers 12 residues. With 1 base removed from V and 8 bases from J, the gap between germline ends came to 6 bases. CDR3 residues: CASSLDGDIQYF. The DNA for the CDR3 is TGTGCCAGCAGCTTAGATGGGGACATTCAGTACTTC.

This clonotype was counted a few times. The genes are TRBV6-1 and TRBJ2-7; D is undetermined. The germline gives CDR1 MNHNS, CDR2 SASEGT. CDR3 size: 14 residues. V was pared by 2 bases and J by 6 bases, with 14 bases between. The CDR3 here is CASSEYSRNGEQYV. As DNA, the CDR3 is TGTGCCAGCAGTGAATATTCTAGAAACGGCGAGCAGTACGTC.

This clonotype has at least ten counts. The CDR3 sequence is CASSQDEAGGTDTQYF. DNA for the CDR3: TGTGCCAGCAGCCAAGATGAAGCGGGGGGAACAGATACGCAGTATTTT. The J gene is TRBJ2-3, the V gene TRBV14; 9 nucleotides align to TRBD2. V lost 0 bases, J lost 3 bases, and 4 bases stayed unmatched. Germline CDR1 reads SGHDN; CDR2 reads FVKESK. The CDR3 is 16 residues long.

This clonotype has just a few counts. The chain is built from TRBV7-8 and TRBJ2-3; possible D gene TRBD2, 6 bases. The CDR3 length is 17 residues. Germline lookup yields CDR1 SGHVS and CDR2 FQNEAQ. V lost 1 base and J lost 2, with 16 bases in between. The CDR3: CASSLDAAGGTTDTQYF. In nucleotides, the CDR3 is TGTGCCAGCAGCTTAGATGCAGCGGGCGGGACCACAGATACGCAGTATTTT.

This rearrangement joins TRBV2 to TRBJ1-5, with D unclear. This CDR3 has 13 amino acids. V was clipped by 4 bases and J by 1 base, with 5 bases between them. Germline CDR1 reads SNHLY; CDR2 reads FYNNEI. The CDR3 DNA reads as TGTGCCAGCAGTGTAATCAGCAATCAGCCCCAGCATTTT. It translates to CASSVISNQPQHF.

Only a few counts were recorded for this clonotype. The rearrangement links TRBV6-1 to TRBJ2-3; TRBD1 or TRBD2 may be the D gene (5 bases each). CDR3 length equals 14 residues. Germline V gene sequence: CDR1 MNHNS, CDR2 SASEGT. With 7 bases removed from V and 0 bases from J, the gap between germline ends came to 11 bases. CDR3 sequence: CASTNGDSTDTQYF. The DNA for the CDR3 is TGTGCCAGCACCAATGGGGACAGCACAGATACGCAGTATTTT.